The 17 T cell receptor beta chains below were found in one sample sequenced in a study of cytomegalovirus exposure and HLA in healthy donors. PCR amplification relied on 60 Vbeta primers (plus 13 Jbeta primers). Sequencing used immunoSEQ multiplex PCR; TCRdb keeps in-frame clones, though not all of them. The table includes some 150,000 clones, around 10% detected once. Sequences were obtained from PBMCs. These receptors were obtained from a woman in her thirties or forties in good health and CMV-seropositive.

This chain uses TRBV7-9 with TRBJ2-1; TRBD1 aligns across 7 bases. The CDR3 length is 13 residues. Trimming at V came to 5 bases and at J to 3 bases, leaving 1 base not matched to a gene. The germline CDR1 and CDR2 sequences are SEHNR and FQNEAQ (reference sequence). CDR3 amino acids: CASSDRVYNEQFF. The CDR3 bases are TGTGCCAGCAGCGACAGGGTCTACAATGAGCAGTTCTTC.

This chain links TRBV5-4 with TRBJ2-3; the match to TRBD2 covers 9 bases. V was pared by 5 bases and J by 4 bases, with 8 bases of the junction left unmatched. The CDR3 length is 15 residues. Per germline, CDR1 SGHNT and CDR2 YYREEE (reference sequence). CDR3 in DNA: TGTGCCAGCAGTCCGCGGGGGGGCAGGTCAGATACGCAGTATTTT. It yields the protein CASSPRGGRSDTQYF.

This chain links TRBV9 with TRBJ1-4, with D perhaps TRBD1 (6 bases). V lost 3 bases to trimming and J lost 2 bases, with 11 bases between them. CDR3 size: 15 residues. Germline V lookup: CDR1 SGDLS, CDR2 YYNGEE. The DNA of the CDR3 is TGTGCCAGCAGCGCGCGGGGGGGCACTAATGAAAAACTGTTTTTT. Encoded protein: CASSARGGTNEKLFF.

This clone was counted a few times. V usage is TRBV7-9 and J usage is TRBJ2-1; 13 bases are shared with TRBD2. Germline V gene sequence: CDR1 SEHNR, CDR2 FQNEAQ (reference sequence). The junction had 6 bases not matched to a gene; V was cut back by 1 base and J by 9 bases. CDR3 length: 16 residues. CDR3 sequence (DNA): TGTGCCAGCAGCTTAGGACTAGCGGGGGGCCGGGGTGAGCAGTTCTTC. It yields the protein CASSLGLAGGRGEQFF.

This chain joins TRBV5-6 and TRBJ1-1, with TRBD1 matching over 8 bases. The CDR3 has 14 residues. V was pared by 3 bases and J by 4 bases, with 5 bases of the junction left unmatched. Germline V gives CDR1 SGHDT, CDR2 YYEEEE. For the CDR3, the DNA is TGTGCCAGCAGCTCCACAGGGGGTCGCACTGAAGCTTTCTTT. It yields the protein CASSSTGGRTEAFF.

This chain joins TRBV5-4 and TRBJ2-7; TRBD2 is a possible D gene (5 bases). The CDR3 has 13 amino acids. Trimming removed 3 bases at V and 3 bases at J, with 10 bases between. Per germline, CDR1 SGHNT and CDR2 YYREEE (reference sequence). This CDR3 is CASSSRGVYEQYF. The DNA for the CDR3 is TGTGCCAGCAGCTCCCGGGGAGTCTACGAGCAGTACTTC.

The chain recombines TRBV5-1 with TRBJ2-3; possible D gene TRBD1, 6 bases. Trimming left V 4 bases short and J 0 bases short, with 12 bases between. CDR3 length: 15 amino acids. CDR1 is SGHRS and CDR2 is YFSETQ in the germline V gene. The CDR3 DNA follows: TGCGCCAGCAGCCTGACAGGCCCCAGCACAGATACGCAGTATTTT. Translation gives CASSLTGPSTDTQYF.

The CDR3 here is CASSAAGSSYEQYF. The CDR3 nucleotides are TGTGCCAGCAGTGCAGCCGGGTCTTCCTACGAGCAGTACTTC. The rearrangement joins TRBV27 to TRBJ2-7; D not certain. V lost 5 bases and J 1 base, leaving 12 bases between the germline ends. Germline values: CDR1 MNHEY, CDR2 SMNVEV (reference sequence). CDR3 length equals 14 residues.

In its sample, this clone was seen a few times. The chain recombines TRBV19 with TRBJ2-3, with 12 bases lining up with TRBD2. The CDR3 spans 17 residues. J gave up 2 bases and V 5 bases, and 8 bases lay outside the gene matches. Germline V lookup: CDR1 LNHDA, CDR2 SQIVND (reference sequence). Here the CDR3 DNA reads TGTGCCAGTAGTCCGAGGACTAGCGGGGTGACCACAGATACGCAGTATTTT. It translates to CASSPRTSGVTTDTQYF.

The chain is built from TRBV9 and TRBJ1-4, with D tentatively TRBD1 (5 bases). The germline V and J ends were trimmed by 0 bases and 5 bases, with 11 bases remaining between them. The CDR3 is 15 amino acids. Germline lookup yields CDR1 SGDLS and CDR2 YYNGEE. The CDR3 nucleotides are TGTGCCAGCAGCGTAGGGGGACTTATCAATGAAAAACTGTTTTTT. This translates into CASSVGGLINEKLFF.

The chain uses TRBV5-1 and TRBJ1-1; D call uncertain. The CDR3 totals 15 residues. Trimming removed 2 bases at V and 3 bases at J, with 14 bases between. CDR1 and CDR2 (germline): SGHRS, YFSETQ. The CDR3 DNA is TGCGCCAGCAGCTTAGGGAGCAGCCTTCACACTGAAGCTTTCTTT. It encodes CASSLGSSLHTEAFF.

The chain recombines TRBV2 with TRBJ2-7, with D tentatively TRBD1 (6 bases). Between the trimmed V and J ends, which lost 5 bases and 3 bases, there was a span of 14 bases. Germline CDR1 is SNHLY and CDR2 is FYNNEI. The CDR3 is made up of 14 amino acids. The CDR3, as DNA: TGTGCCAGCAGTTCACAGGGAAGCCTCTACGAGCAGTACTTC. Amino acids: CASSSQGSLYEQYF.

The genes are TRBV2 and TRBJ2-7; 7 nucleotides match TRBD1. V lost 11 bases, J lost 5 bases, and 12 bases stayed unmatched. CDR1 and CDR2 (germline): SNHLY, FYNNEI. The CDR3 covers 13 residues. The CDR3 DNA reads TGTGCCTTAGCAGGGGACAGTCGCGACGAGCAGTACTTC. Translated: CALAGDSRDEQYF.

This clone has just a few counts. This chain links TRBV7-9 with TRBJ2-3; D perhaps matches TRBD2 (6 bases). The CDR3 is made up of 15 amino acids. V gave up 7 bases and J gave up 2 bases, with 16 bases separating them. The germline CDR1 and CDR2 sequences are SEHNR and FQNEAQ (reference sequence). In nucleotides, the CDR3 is TGTGCCAGCACCCTATCGGGACTCTCCACAGATACGCAGTATTTT. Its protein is CASTLSGLSTDTQYF.

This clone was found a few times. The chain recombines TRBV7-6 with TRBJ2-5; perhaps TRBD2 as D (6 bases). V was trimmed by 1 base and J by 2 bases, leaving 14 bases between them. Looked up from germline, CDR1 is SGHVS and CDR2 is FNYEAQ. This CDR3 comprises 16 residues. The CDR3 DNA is TGTGCCAGCAGCTTAGGGTTAGGTGGGGGGCAAGAGACCCAGTACTTC. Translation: CASSLGLGGGQETQYF.

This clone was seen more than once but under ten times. CDR3 sequence: CASSLGFGGEAFF. CDR3 in DNA: TGTGCCAGCAGCTTAGGGTTTGGGGGGGAAGCTTTCTTT. The chain recombines TRBV7-7 with TRBJ1-1, with a weak D call TRBD1 (5 bases). The V and J ends lost 1 base and 8 bases respectively, with 11 bases between them. The CDR3 is made up of 13 amino acids. Germline CDR1 is SSHAT and CDR2 is FNYEAQ (reference sequence).

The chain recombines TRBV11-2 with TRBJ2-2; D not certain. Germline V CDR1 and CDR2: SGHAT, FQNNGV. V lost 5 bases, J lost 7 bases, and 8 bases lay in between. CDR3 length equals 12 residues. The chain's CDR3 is CASSPFVGELFF. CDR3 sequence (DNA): TGTGCCAGCAGCCCCTTCGTCGGGGAGCTGTTTTTT.